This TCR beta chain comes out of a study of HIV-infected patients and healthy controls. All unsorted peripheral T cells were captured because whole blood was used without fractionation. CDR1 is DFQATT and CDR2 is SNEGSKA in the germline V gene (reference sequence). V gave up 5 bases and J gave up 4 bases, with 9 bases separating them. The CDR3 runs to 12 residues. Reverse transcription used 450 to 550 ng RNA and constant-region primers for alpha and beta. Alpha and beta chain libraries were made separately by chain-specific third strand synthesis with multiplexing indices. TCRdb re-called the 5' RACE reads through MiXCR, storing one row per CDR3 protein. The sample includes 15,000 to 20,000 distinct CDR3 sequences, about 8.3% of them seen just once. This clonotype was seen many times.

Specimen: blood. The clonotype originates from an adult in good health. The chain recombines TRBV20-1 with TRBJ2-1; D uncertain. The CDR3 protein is CSAPTEYNEQFF. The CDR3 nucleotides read TGCAGTGCTCCTACAGAGTACAATGAGCAGTTCTTC.